These 13 T cell receptor beta chains share one sample of origin, sequenced in a study of T cells after yellow fever vaccination. Via MiXCR, TCRdb re-called the 5' RACE reads, giving one row per CDR3 protein. The table has roughly 520,000 distinct CDR3 sequences, roughly 22% seen once. Sample: PBMCs, taken 21 days after the first yellow fever vaccination. Every receptor here comes from a man between 18 and 29 years old who received the YFV17D yellow fever vaccine.

The CDR3 DNA is TGCAGTGCTAGAGATCAGCGAATTAGAGATACGCAGTATTTT. It yields the protein CSARDQRIRDTQYF. V is TRBV20-1 and J is TRBJ2-3; D is undetermined. The CDR3 runs 14 residues. V lost 0 bases to trimming and J lost 5 bases, with 12 bases between them. CDR1 and CDR2 from the germline V gene are DFQATT and SNEGSKA (reference sequence).

The V call is TRBV3-1, the J call TRBJ2-7; 7 bases are a match to TRBD1. V shed 4 bases, J shed 0 bases, and the junction held 3 bases outside the gene matches. CDR1 and CDR2 (germline): LGHDT, YNNKEL (reference sequence). The CDR3 is 14 residues long. The CDR3: CASSRDSLSYEQYF. CDR3 bases: TGTGCCAGCAGCCGGGACAGCCTCTCCTACGAGCAGTACTTC.

This rearrangement joins TRBV20-1 to TRBJ2-4, with 11 bases matching TRBD2. V was clipped by 3 bases and J by 7 bases; unmatched bases: 14. The germline gives CDR1 DFQATT, CDR2 SNEGSKA (reference sequence). This CDR3 comprises 17 residues. CDR3 in amino acids: CSASESLTSGGVNIQYF. DNA of the CDR3: TGCAGTGCTAGCGAGTCCCTTACTAGCGGGGGTGTCAACATTCAGTACTTC.

V and J are TRBV5-1 and TRBJ2-3; 12 positions agree with TRBD2. This CDR3 comprises 16 residues. CDR1 is SGHRS, CDR2 YFSETQ, per germline. Unmatched junction bases numbered 5, after V lost 4 bases and J lost 2 bases. As DNA, the CDR3 is TGCGCCAGCAGCGCCACTAGCGGGGGGTCCACAGATACGCAGTATTTT. Amino acids: CASSATSGGSTDTQYF.

This clonotype was seen only a few times. V and J are TRBV4-3 and TRBJ2-1, with TRBD2 matching 16 bases. The CDR3 has 17 residues. The germline CDR1 and CDR2 sequences are LGHNA and YSLEER. Trimming cost V 4 bases and J 7 bases; bases outside gene matches: 7. For the CDR3, the DNA is TGCGCCAGCAGCCCACCGGGACTAGCGGGGGGGCGGAATGAGCAGTTCTTC. As protein: CASSPPGLAGGRNEQFF.

Regarding this clonotype: A read error may explain this, as a much larger clone is one base away. The chain has TRBV4-1 and TRBJ2-2; D possibly matches TRBD1 or TRBD2 (6 bases each). Germline V gene lookup returns CDR1 MGHRA and CDR2 YSYEKL. The CDR3 is made up of 15 amino acids. In DNA, the CDR3 is TGCGCCAGCAGCCAAGGGGTAGGGGGAGGCGGGGAGCTGTCTTTT. Residues: CASSQGVGGGGELSF.

The CDR3 nucleotides read TGTGCCAGCAGTTCCCTTCATGCGGGGCCCTACGAGCAGTACTTC. Protein sequence: CASSSLHAGPYEQYF. The chain uses TRBV27 and TRBJ2-7; perhaps TRBD2 as D (6 bases). V was pared by 4 bases and J by 2 bases, with 15 bases between. The CDR3 has 15 residues. Germline V CDR1 and CDR2: MNHEY, SMNVEV (reference sequence).

This sequence joins TRBV9 and TRBJ2-1; a weak D match, TRBD1 (5 bases). Germline CDR1 SGDLS, CDR2 YYNGEE. Deletions cut 7 bases from V and 0 bases from J, with 17 bases between. This CDR3 is 16 amino acids long. The CDR3 DNA reads TGTGCCAGCTCCCGTGTGGGGCAGAGCTCCTACAATGAGCAGTTCTTC. It yields the protein CASSRVGQSSYNEQFF.

This clonotype was seen a few times. The chain carries TRBV6-1 and TRBJ2-3, with no clear D. Germline CDR1 reads MNHNS; CDR2 reads SASEGT. V was pared by 5 bases and J by 4 bases, with 13 bases between. This CDR3 has 14 residues. The DNA of the CDR3 is TGTGCCAGCAGTCATTTAAAAACATCAGATACGCAGTATTTT. It encodes CASSHLKTSDTQYF.

The chain uses TRBV4-2 and TRBJ2-1, with a tentative D call TRBD2 (5 bases). This CDR3 is 15 amino acids long. Trimming pared 4 bases from V and 4 bases from J, leaving 14 bases between. Germline lookup yields CDR1 LGHNA and CDR2 YNFKEQ. As DNA, the CDR3 is TGTGCCAGCAGCCGCCCTGTCGGGGATTACAATGAGCAGTTCTTC. Amino acid sequence: CASSRPVGDYNEQFF.

V usage is TRBV5-1 and J usage is TRBJ1-1; D is possibly TRBD1 (5 bases). V shed 5 bases and J shed 3 bases, with 17 bases lying between them. The germline V gene has CDR1 SGHRS and CDR2 YFSETQ. The CDR3 is 15 amino acids. CDR3 sequence: CASRLYGTKDTEAFF. CDR3 sequence (DNA): TGCGCCAGCAGGTTGTATGGGACTAAGGACACTGAAGCTTTCTTT.

V and J are TRBV5-1 and TRBJ1-1; 7 nucleotides line up with TRBD1. The CDR3 is made up of 15 amino acids. The trim removed 2 bases at V and 4 bases at J, leaving 8 bases unmatched. Germline V gene sequence: CDR1 SGHRS, CDR2 YFSETQ. The CDR3 protein is CASSLSTGQATEAFF. CDR3 nucleotide sequence: TGCGCCAGCAGCTTATCGACAGGGCAAGCCACTGAAGCTTTCTTT.

The chain combines TRBV19 with TRBJ2-7; D is perhaps TRBD1 (6 bases). Germline lookup yields CDR1 LNHDA and CDR2 SQIVND (reference sequence). Trimming left V 4 bases short and J 2 bases short, with 12 bases between. The CDR3 is 14 residues long. DNA for the CDR3: TGTGCCAGTAGTAGTGGACAGCTTCCCTACGAGCAGTACTTC. Translated: CASSSGQLPYEQYF.